The 23 T cell receptor beta chains below come from one sample, sequenced in a study of blood T cell repertoires in COVID-19. The assay was immunoSEQ multiplex PCR, and TCRdb's table has in-frame clones only and misses some. Of approximately 310,000 clones listed, about nine tenths are singletons. The sequencing sample was made of peripheral blood. Source of these receptors: a man aged 50 to 59 with active or convalescent COVID-19.

This chain uses TRBV28 with TRBJ1-2; 7 nucleotides agree with TRBD1. From germline, CDR1 is MDHEN and CDR2 SYDVKM. The V segment lost 2 bases and the J segment 8 bases; nucleotides outside the gene matches: 8. This CDR3 contains 14 residues. CDR3 DNA sequence: TGTGCCAGCAGTTTAGGGCAGGGGGTTGGAGGCTACACCTTC. Its translation is CASSLGQGVGGYTF.

The chain recombines TRBV7-9 with TRBJ2-2, with D tentatively TRBD1 (5 bases). Germline V gives CDR1 SEHNR, CDR2 FQNEAQ (reference sequence). The CDR3 runs 13 residues. The V end was cut by 5 bases, the J end by 4 bases, with 8 bases between. CDR3 sequence (DNA): TGTGCCAGCAGCCTAAGGGGCACCGGGGAGCTGTTTTTT. Encoded protein: CASSLRGTGELFF.

The V gene is TRBV28, the J gene TRBJ1-5, with D possibly TRBD1 on 6 matching bases. Trimming took off 2 bases at V and 6 bases at J, with 11 bases between the two ends. The CDR3 contains 14 residues. The V gene's germline CDR1 is MDHEN and CDR2 SYDVKM. The CDR3, as DNA: TGTGCCAGCAGTTTAATAAGGGGGAGTCAGCCCCAGCATTTT. Translation gives CASSLIRGSQPQHF.

The chain employs TRBV19 and TRBJ2-2; possibly TRBD2 for D (6 bases). The V end lost 4 bases, the J end lost 7 bases, and 19 bases lay between the germline ends. Germline loops: CDR1 LNHDA, CDR2 SQIVND (reference sequence). There are 16 residues in the CDR3. CDR3 sequence reads: CASSNPWGVGGGELFF. DNA for the CDR3: TGTGCCAGTAGTAACCCCTGGGGCGTGGGAGGCGGGGAGCTGTTTTTT. Full variable domain (missing parts from reference TRBV19 and TRBJ2-2): DGGITQSPKYLFRKEGQNVTLSCEQNLNHDAMYWYRQDPGQGLRLIYYSQIVNDFQKGDIAEGYSVSREKKESFPLTVTSAQKNPTAFYLCASSNPWGVGGGELFFGEGSRLTVL.

The rearrangement links TRBV5-4 to TRBJ2-1; 8 bases line up with TRBD2. The V segment lost 4 bases and the J segment 9 bases; nucleotides outside the gene matches: 15. This CDR3 is built from 16 residues. Germline CDR1 reads SGHNT; CDR2 reads YYREEE (reference sequence). Written as DNA, the CDR3 is TGTGCCAGCAGCGAATCAGCGGGGGCCAACGGCGGTGAGCAGTTCTTC. Its translation: CASSESAGANGGEQFF. Full variable domain (rest looked up from reference TRBV5-4 and TRBJ2-1): ETGVTQSPTHLIKTRGQQVTLRCSSQSGHNTVSWYQQALGQGPQFIFQYYREEENGRGNFPPRFSGLQFPNYSSELNVNALELDDSALYLCASSESAGANGGEQFFGPGTRLTVL.

The V gene is TRBV9, the J gene TRBJ1-2; 10 bases match TRBD1. Germline V gives CDR1 SGDLS, CDR2 YYNGEE. The V and J ends lost 4 bases and 2 bases, in that order; junction bases with no gene match: 5. The CDR3 consists of 15 residues. CDR3 coding DNA: TGTGCCAGCAGCCCTCAGGGACAGGGGAACTATGGCTACACCTTC. Amino acid sequence: CASSPQGQGNYGYTF.

In the case of this clone: Its ends do not fully match the called genes, so a read error is possible. V gene TRBV7-2 combines with J gene TRBJ1-2; no firm D call. Per the germline V gene, CDR1 is SGHTA and CDR2 is FQGNSA. The CDR3 contains 13 residues. The CDR3 DNA sequence: TGTGCCAGCACCTTATACTCTAACTATGGCTACACCTTC. Amino acids: CASTLYSNYGYTF.

The chain carries TRBV7-2 and TRBJ2-7; perhaps TRBD1 as D (5 bases). Looked up from germline, CDR1 is SGHTA and CDR2 is FQGNSA. The length of the CDR3 is 15 residues. Trimming pared 0 bases from V and 3 bases from J, leaving 12 bases between. Written as DNA, the CDR3 is TGTGCCAGCAGCTTAGCGCGTGACAGAAGCTACGAGCAGTACTTC. It encodes CASSLARDRSYEQYF.

The gene calls are TRBV29-1 and TRBJ2-3; 8 bases match TRBD1. The V and J ends lost 4 bases and 2 bases, in that order; junction bases with no gene match: 17. This CDR3 has 18 amino acids. Germline assignment: CDR1 SQVTM and CDR2 ANQGSEA. The CDR3 DNA is TGCAGCGTTGGAAGGGGCTCAGGGGGCTCCTTCTTCACAGATACGCAGTATTTT. Translation gives CSVGRGSGGSFFTDTQYF.

This chain uses TRBV2 with TRBJ1-3, with D possibly being TRBD1 (6 bases). Deletions cut 4 bases from V and 0 bases from J, with 13 bases between. The CDR3 spans 16 residues. Germline V gives CDR1 SNHLY, CDR2 FYNNEI. The DNA for the CDR3 is TGTGCCAGCAGTGGCCGGACAGTGATCTCTGGAAACACCATATATTTT. Its translation: CASSGRTVISGNTIYF.

This clone appeared a few times. The sample holds other DNA sequences that translate to the same CDR3. The chain combines TRBV28 with TRBJ1-5; D possibly corresponds to TRBD1 (5 bases). The germline CDR1 and CDR2 sequences are MDHEN and SYDVKM. Trimming pared 6 bases from V and 2 bases from J, leaving 11 bases between. CDR3 length equals 14 residues. The chain's CDR3 is CASREGQGNQPQHF. In DNA form, the CDR3 reads TGTGCCAGCAGGGAGGGGCAGGGCAATCAGCCCCAGCATTTT.

This chain links TRBV28 with TRBJ1-5; no clear D gene. Germline CDR1 reads MDHEN; CDR2 reads SYDVKM. The CDR3 length is 14 residues. V was clipped by 6 bases and J by 6 bases, with 15 bases between them. CDR3 region: CASSLQVMIQPQHF. The CDR3 nucleotides are TGTGCCAGCAGCCTCCAGGTCATGATTCAGCCCCAGCATTTT.

The J gene is TRBJ2-7, the V gene TRBV5-8, with TRBD2 matching over 8 bases. The germline V gene has CDR1 SGHTS and CDR2 YDEGEE. V dropped 2 bases and J dropped 3; count of bases not matched to a gene: 1. There are 13 residues in the CDR3. The CDR3 spells CASSFRGGYEQYF. Written as DNA, the CDR3 is TGTGCCAGCAGCTTTCGGGGGGGCTACGAGCAGTACTTC.

V gene TRBV5-4 combines with J gene TRBJ1-4; D remains ambiguous. This CDR3 spans 14 amino acids. CDR1 is SGHNT, CDR2 YYREEE, per germline (reference sequence). V was clipped by 2 bases and J by 4 bases, with 9 bases between them. DNA of the CDR3: TGTGCCAGCAGCTTCAGAGGGAATAATGAAAAACTGTTTTTT. It encodes CASSFRGNNEKLFF.

This clone has a handful of counts. V gene TRBV7-2 combines with J gene TRBJ2-3; 10 bases match TRBD1. The germline V gene has CDR1 SGHTA and CDR2 FQGNSA. J was trimmed by 1 base and V by 0 bases; bases with no gene match: 4. The CDR3 covers 17 residues. For the CDR3, the DNA is TGTGCCAGCAGCTTAGCGTACGGGACAGGGGGCACAGATACGCAGTATTTT. Translation gives CASSLAYGTGGTDTQYF.

This chain's CDR3 is CASSPSSGTYNEQFF. In DNA, the CDR3 is TGTGCCAGCAGCCCATCTAGCGGGACTTACAATGAGCAGTTCTTC. The V gene is TRBV7-2, the J gene TRBJ2-1; 9 bases agree with TRBD2. After removal of 5 bases from V and 4 bases from J, the junction contained 6 bases not matched to a gene. Germline V gene lookup returns CDR1 SGHTA and CDR2 FQGNSA. The CDR3 has 15 residues.

The J gene is TRBJ1-2, the V gene TRBV28, with 8 bases fitting TRBD1. The length of the CDR3 is 16 residues. The germline V gene has CDR1 MDHEN and CDR2 SYDVKM. V lost 5 bases and J lost 5; bases outside the gene matches: 13. The CDR3 loop reads CASSPGQAYDSYGYTF. In DNA, the CDR3 is TGTGCCAGCAGTCCGGGACAGGCCTATGATTCATATGGCTACACCTTC.

This chain links TRBV21-1 with TRBJ1-2; the table gives TRBD1 as D, unverified against the DNA. TRBV21-1 is reported as a pseudogene. The CDR3 covers 16 residues. The CDR3: CASSTTPRRGVHGYTF. The CDR3 nucleotides are TGTGCCAGCAGCACGACCCCGCGCAGGGGCGTTCATGGCTACACCTTC.

The chain couples TRBV9 to TRBJ1-5; 7 bases are a match to TRBD1. The germline V gene has CDR1 SGDLS and CDR2 YYNGEE. The CDR3 contains 15 residues. J was trimmed by 7 bases and V by 3 bases; bases with no gene match: 10. CDR3 in amino acids: CASSEGGDRGQPQHF. For the CDR3, the DNA is TGTGCCAGCAGCGAAGGAGGGGACAGAGGACAGCCCCAGCATTTT.

The chain links TRBV5-1 to TRBJ2-3; D is uncertain. With 5 bases removed from V and 2 bases from J, the gap between germline ends came to 12 bases. The germline CDR1 and CDR2 sequences are SGHRS and YFSETQ. This CDR3 region has 14 residues. CDR3 in amino acids: CASSQAQITDTQYF. The CDR3 nucleotides are TGCGCCAGCAGTCAAGCGCAGATCACAGATACGCAGTATTTT.

The rearrangement uses TRBV3-1 (or the pseudogene TRBV3-2) and TRBJ1-2; D uncertain. Germline CDR1 LGHDT, CDR2 YNNKEL (reference sequence). The CDR3 has 12 residues. V lost 4 bases and J lost 2, with 5 bases in between. CDR3 in amino acids: CASSPGNYGYTF. The DNA of the CDR3 is TGTGCCAGCAGCCCCGGGAACTATGGCTACACCTTC.

This chain uses TRBV6-5 with TRBJ2-7; possible D gene TRBD1, 6 bases. CDR3 size: 15 residues. Germline loops: CDR1 MNHEY, CDR2 SVGAGI. Trimming took off 0 bases at V and 4 bases at J, with 13 bases between the two ends. The CDR3 region has the DNA TGTGCCAGCAGTTACTCGGGACACGGCTTGTACGAGCAGTACTTC. It codes for CASSYSGHGLYEQYF.

The chain is built from TRBV20-1 and TRBJ2-1; TRBD2 aligns across 7 bases. The CDR3 has 15 amino acids. V trimming: 3 bases; J trimming: 6 bases; junction bases outside the gene matches: 11. CDR1 and CDR2 from the germline V gene are DFQATT and SNEGSKA (reference sequence). CDR3 sequence reads: CSASALGTIRNEQFF. Here the CDR3 DNA reads TGCAGTGCTAGTGCTCTTGGGACTATACGCAATGAGCAGTTCTTC.